The clone carrying this T cell receptor (beta chain) was counted a few times. TCRdb re-derived calls from the 5' RACE reads in MiXCR, one entry per CDR3 protein. The sample lists under 300,000 distinct CDR3 sequences; 6.5% to 7.5% were seen once. The data originate from a study of T cells after yellow fever vaccination. V dropped 6 bases and J dropped 7 bases, with 9 bases sitting between them. CDR1 SQVTM and CDR2 ANQGSEA come from the germline V gene. The CDR3 is 10 amino acids. This sequence joins TRBV29-1 and TRBJ1-2; the D is unclear. The starting material was CD4+ T cells sorted from PBMCs, obtained on the day of the yellow fever booster vaccination. The TCR comes from a man aged 25 to 40 who received the YFV17D yellow fever vaccine. The CDR3 sequence is CSVPEGGYTF. For the CDR3, the DNA is TGCAGCGTCCCGGAGGGTGGCTACACCTTC.